The 3 T cell receptor beta chains below come from one sample, sequenced in a study of control samples from healthy donors and cancer patients. Profiled with immunoSEQ multiplex PCR; TCRdb holds only in-frame clones, not every one. The data hold 200,000 to 250,000 clones, with just under 95% observed a single time. The specimen sequenced was blood. Receptor source: a man aged 50-60 years in good health.

The chain links TRBV11-2 to TRBJ1-5, with 8 nucleotides matching TRBD1. CDR1 is SGHAT and CDR2 is FQNNGV in the germline V gene. The CDR3 is 15 residues long. V dropped 1 base and J dropped 5; count of bases not matched to a gene: 4. The CDR3 region has the DNA TGTGCCAGCAGCTTAGCCGACAGGGGACATCAGCCCCAGCATTTT. This translates into CASSLADRGHQPQHF.

The gene calls are TRBV5-1 and TRBJ2-7; 9 bases map to TRBD1. Germline loops: CDR1 SGHRS, CDR2 YFSETQ. The CDR3 spans 15 residues. J lost 3 bases, V lost 4 bases, and 8 bases had no gene match. The CDR3: CASSVFPGQGYEQYV. In nucleotides, the CDR3 is TGCGCCAGCAGCGTTTTTCCGGGACAGGGCTACGAGCAGTACGTC.

This rearrangement joins TRBV6-5 to TRBJ1-1, with D uncertain. CDR3 length: 13 amino acids. The V gene lost 4 bases and the J gene lost 4 bases, with 10 bases spanning the gap. Germline V gene sequence: CDR1 MNHEY, CDR2 SVGAGI. DNA of the CDR3: TGTGCCAGCAGTTCGCAAGGTTTCACTGAAGCTTTCTTT. It codes for CASSSQGFTEAFF.